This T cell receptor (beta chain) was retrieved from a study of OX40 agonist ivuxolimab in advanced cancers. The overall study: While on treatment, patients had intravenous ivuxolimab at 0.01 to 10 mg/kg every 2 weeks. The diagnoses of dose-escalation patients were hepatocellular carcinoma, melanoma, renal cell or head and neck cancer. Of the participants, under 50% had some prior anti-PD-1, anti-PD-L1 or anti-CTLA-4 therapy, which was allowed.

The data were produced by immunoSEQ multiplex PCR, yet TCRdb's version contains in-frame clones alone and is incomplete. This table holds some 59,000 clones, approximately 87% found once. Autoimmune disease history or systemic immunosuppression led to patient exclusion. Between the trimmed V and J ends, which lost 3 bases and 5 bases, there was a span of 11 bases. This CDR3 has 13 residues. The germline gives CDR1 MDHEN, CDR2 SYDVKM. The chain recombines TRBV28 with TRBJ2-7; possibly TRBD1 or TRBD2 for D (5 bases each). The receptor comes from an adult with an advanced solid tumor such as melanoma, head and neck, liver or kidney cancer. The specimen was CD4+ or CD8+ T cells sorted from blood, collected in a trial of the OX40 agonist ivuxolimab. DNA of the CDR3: TGTGCCAGCAGTTTCTGGCAGGGAGACGAGCAGTACTTC. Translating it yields CASSFWQGDEQYF.